The T cell receptor (beta chain) described here comes from a study of blood T cell repertoires in COVID-19. At the level of the study: Material from acute and convalescent COVID-19 was sourced from the United States, Italy and Spain. PBMCs, B-cell-depleted T cells, or T cells provided the cDNA or gDNA that made up the material.

The CDR3 totals 12 residues. Trimming removed 6 bases from V and 4 bases from J, with 8 bases in between. Germline loops: CDR1 MGHRA, CDR2 YSYEKL. Seattle patients were enrolled during active infection and followed longitudinally. Per the authors' pipeline: Counts of nucleated cells, estimated from reference gene primer amplification, were obtained. Repertoires were generated with immunoSEQ multiplex PCR, while TCRdb's copy carries only in-frame clones and drops some. V, J and clone size are taken as reported in that table, and D and trimming were inferred from the DNA itself. Of 250,000 to 350,000 clones listed, 90% to 95% were seen once; the top ten hold about 2.2%.

The rearrangement uses TRBV4-1 and TRBJ2-3, with D possibly being TRBD1 (5 bases). What was sequenced was peripheral blood. The TCR was taken from a young woman with COVID-19, enrolled during active disease. This CDR3 is CASSRGSDTQYF. The CDR3, as DNA: TGCGCCAGCAGTAGGGGATCAGATACGCAGTATTTT.